In this sample, the clone carrying this T cell receptor (beta chain) turned up a few times. The target antigen is unknown. This specimen comes from a study of shared clonotypes between healthy human individuals. Per the study methods: Sequence data from immunoSEQ were junction-only and lacked quality scores; consequently, filtering differed. TCRdb keeps only in-frame clones here, not all; method: immunoSEQ multiplex PCR. V, J and clone size reflect that table, while D and trimming were determined from the DNA. The profile shows a few hundred thousand clones, around 80% of them singletons. Caucasian adults living in Nashville, Tennessee, provided all samples. Samples left unsorted employed tens of millions of PBMCs for genomic DNA. Regarding the study as a whole: There were few donors, and this limited the genetic and exposure-history diversity represented.

The germline CDR1 and CDR2 sequences are MNHNS and SASEGT. CDR3 length: 14 amino acids. The V segment lost 6 bases and the J segment 4 bases; nucleotides outside the gene matches: 8. The receptor was isolated from a woman aged 40 to 50 in good health. Some clones in this sample may be carry-over from other donors' samples. The sample consisted of PBMCs. The chain recombines TRBV6-1 with TRBJ1-2; 7 positions match TRBD1. The CDR3 coding sequence is TGTGCCAGCAGAAGGGGGCAGGGCCCCTATGGCTACACCTTC. It translates to CASRRGQGPYGYTF.